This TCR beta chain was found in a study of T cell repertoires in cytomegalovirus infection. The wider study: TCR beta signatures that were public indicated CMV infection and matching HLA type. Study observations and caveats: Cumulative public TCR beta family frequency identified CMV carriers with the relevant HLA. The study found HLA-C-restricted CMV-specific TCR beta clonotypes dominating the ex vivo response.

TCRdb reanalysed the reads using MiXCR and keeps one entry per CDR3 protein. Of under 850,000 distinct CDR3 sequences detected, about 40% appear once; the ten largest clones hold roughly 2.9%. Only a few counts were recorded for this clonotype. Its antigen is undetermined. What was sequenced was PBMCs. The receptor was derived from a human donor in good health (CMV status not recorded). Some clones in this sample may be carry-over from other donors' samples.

The CDR3 is CASLMGSGGSYNEQFF. DNA of the CDR3: TGTGCCAGCCTCATGGGGTCGGGAGGCTCCTACAATGAGCAGTTCTTC. The chain has TRBV28 and TRBJ2-1; TRBD2 matches at 7 bases. Germline CDR1 and CDR2: MDHEN and SYDVKM. Unmatched junction bases numbered 10, after V lost 8 bases and J lost 0 bases. This CDR3 is 16 amino acids long.